The present T cell receptor beta chain was sequenced within a study of cytotoxic CD8 clonotypes in ibrutinib-treated CLL. On the study more broadly: The study included about 11 relapsed/refractory and 15 treatment-naive patients; 17 had IGHV unmutated disease. Overall, some 25 responses were partial and 2 complete; following median roughly 62 months, around 15 patients stayed remitted and about 12 progressed.

A word on this clone: Its target is not known.

This table comes from immunoSEQ multiplex PCR, and its TCRdb copy is limited to in-frame clones, with some not included. The repertoire holds about 130,000 clones, with around 80% as singletons. CDR1 and CDR2 from the germline V gene are LNHDA and SQIVND (reference sequence). This CDR3 is built from 14 residues. Trimming took off 3 bases at V and 3 bases at J, with 11 bases between the two ends. The study's findings and limits: Treatment left the uncommon public clonotypes either contracted or stable in frequency.

The V gene is TRBV19, the J gene TRBJ1-2, with D maybe TRBD1 (5 bases). This TCR derives from a human donor with chronic lymphocytic leukemia. The input for sequencing was PBMCs, taken after 24 months of ibrutinib treatment. The CDR3 sequence is CASSMIGTDYGYTF. The CDR3 bases are TGTGCCAGTAGTATGATAGGGACGGACTATGGCTACACCTTC.